One sample yielded the 20 T cell receptor beta chains listed below, sequenced in a study of graft-versus-host responses after intestinal transplantation. The method was immunoSEQ multiplex PCR; TCRdb's version includes in-frame clones alone and lacks a portion of them. The table has 14,000 to 15,000 clones, around 94% seen once. The sample consisted of PBMCs, taken 9 days after transplant. These receptor sequences come from a human patient who received an intestinal transplant, so some T cells may come from the graft donor.

V and J are TRBV18 and TRBJ2-1, with 12 bases matching TRBD2. The CDR3 has 16 amino acids. V trimming: 3 bases; J trimming: 1 base; junction bases outside the gene matches: 1. CDR1 is KGHSH and CDR2 is LQKENI in the germline V gene. Here the CDR3 reads CASSPGLAGSYNEQFF. In DNA, the CDR3 is TGTGCCAGCTCACCTGGACTAGCGGGGTCCTACAATGAGCAGTTCTTC.

This chain uses TRBV6-5 with TRBJ1-1, with no clear D. V was pared by 0 bases and J by 3 bases, with 8 bases between. The CDR3 is 14 amino acids. CDR1 is MNHEY and CDR2 is SVGAGI in the germline V gene. In DNA, the CDR3 is TGTGCCAGCAGTTACTCGAGGCAGTACACTGAAGCTTTCTTT. It is translated as CASSYSRQYTEAFF.

The V and J genes are TRBV7-9 and TRBJ1-5; D unresolved. Germline loops: CDR1 SEHNR, CDR2 FQNEAQ (reference sequence). This CDR3 has 14 amino acids. The V end lost 1 base, the J end lost 4 bases, and 8 bases lay between the germline ends. The CDR3 DNA reads TGTGCCAGCAGCTTAGGGACGGTTAATCAGCCCCAGCATTTT. This encodes CASSLGTVNQPQHF.

The chain has TRBV14 and TRBJ1-2, with 8 bases identical to TRBD1. V was pared by 4 bases and J by 2 bases, with 3 bases of the junction left unmatched. The germline CDR1 and CDR2 sequences are SGHDN and FVKESK. The CDR3 has 14 residues. This CDR3 is CASSLDRANYGYTF. Written as DNA, the CDR3 is TGTGCCAGCAGCCTGGACAGGGCAAACTATGGCTACACCTTC.

Notes on this clone: An end of the junction differs from the germline gene, which may be a read error. V is TRBV10-2 and J is TRBJ1-1; D is undetermined. The CDR3 contains 11 residues. Germline V gene lookup returns CDR1 WSHSY and CDR2 SAAADI. CDR3 protein: CATSRSREAFF. The CDR3 bases are TGCGCCACCAGTCGGAGTCGAGAAGCTTTCTTT.

The chain recombines TRBV18 with TRBJ2-7, with TRBD1 identical over 8 bases. The CDR3 has 13 amino acids. Per the germline V gene, CDR1 is KGHSH and CDR2 is LQKENI. The V segment lost 4 bases and the J segment 3 bases; nucleotides outside the gene matches: 2. The CDR3 sequence: CASSLGQVYEQYF. In DNA, the CDR3 is TGTGCCAGCTCACTGGGACAGGTCTACGAGCAGTACTTC.

The rearrangement uses TRBV5-6 and TRBJ2-7; 8 bases are a match to TRBD2. CDR1 and CDR2 from the germline V gene are SGHDT and YYEEEE. CDR3 length equals 13 residues. J lost 7 bases, V lost 7 bases, and 10 bases had no gene match. In DNA, the CDR3 is TGTGCCAGCGGAGGGCGACTAGCGCGAGAGCAGTACTTC. Amino acids: CASGGRLAREQYF. The entire variable domain, with the rest obtained from reference TRBV5-6 and TRBJ2-7, is as follows: DAGVTQSPTHLIKTRGQQVTLRCSPKSGHDTVSWYQQALGQGPQFIFQYYEEEERQRGNFPDRFSGHQFPNYSSELNVNALLLGDSALYLCASGGRLAREQYFGPGTRLTVT.

The genes are TRBV6-5 and TRBJ2-1; D may be TRBD2 (6 bases). Trimming cost V 5 bases and J 3 bases, with 11 bases left between them. Germline loops: CDR1 MNHEY, CDR2 SVGAGI. CDR3 size: 14 residues. DNA for the CDR3: TGTGCCAGCAGTCACGGGGGAGACTACAATGAGCAGTTCTTC. Protein product: CASSHGGDYNEQFF.

This chain links TRBV7-9 with TRBJ2-7; D is unclear. The CDR3 is 13 residues long. The V end lost 5 bases, the J end lost 5 bases, and 13 bases lay between the germline ends. The germline V gene encodes CDR1 SEHNR and CDR2 FQNEAQ (reference sequence). The CDR3 is CASSATGRNEQYF. The CDR3 nucleotides are TGTGCCAGCAGCGCCACGGGCAGAAACGAGCAGTACTTC.

This chain links TRBV4-1 with TRBJ1-2; TRBD1 aligns across 8 bases. J lost 4 bases, V lost 2 bases, and 6 bases had no gene match. The CDR3 is 15 residues long. Germline CDR1 MGHRA, CDR2 YSYEKL. The CDR3 DNA reads TGCGCCAGCAGCCAACGGACAGGGCTTGGCTATGGCTACACCTTC. Protein: CASSQRTGLGYGYTF.

The chain carries TRBV5-5 and TRBJ2-7, with 9 bases that match TRBD1. Germline V lookup: CDR1 SGHKS, CDR2 YYEKEE (reference sequence). V trimming: 4 bases; J trimming: 6 bases; junction bases outside the gene matches: 5. The CDR3 spans 13 residues. The CDR3 protein is CASSIQGASEQYF. In DNA, the CDR3 is TGTGCCAGCAGCATACAGGGGGCCAGCGAGCAGTACTTC.

This clone was found once. The CDR3 loop reads CAWIGGAAYEQYF. CDR3 sequence (DNA): TGTGCCTGGATTGGGGGGGCTGCCTACGAGCAGTACTTC. J is TRBJ2-7 and V is TRBV30; D perhaps matches TRBD2 (7 bases). The CDR3 contains 13 residues. The germline V and J ends were trimmed by 4 bases and 2 bases, with 12 bases remaining between them. In germline, CDR1 is GTSNPN, CDR2 SVGIG (reference sequence).

The chain recombines TRBV4-1 with TRBJ2-5, with 8 bases matching TRBD1. Germline trimming cut 4 bases from V and 7 bases from J; bases unmatched to any gene: 8. The CDR3 has 14 amino acids. Looked up from germline, CDR1 is MGHRA and CDR2 is YSYEKL. CDR3 sequence (DNA): TGCGCCAGCAGCCCAGGGGGCTCTAGTGGGACCCAGTACTTC. It is translated as CASSPGGSSGTQYF.

The chain joins TRBV19 to TRBJ2-7; 9 bases line up with TRBD2. Germline V lookup: CDR1 LNHDA, CDR2 SQIVND (reference sequence). The V segment lost 7 bases and the J segment 0 bases; nucleotides outside the gene matches: 4. The length of the CDR3 is 14 residues. For the CDR3, the DNA is TGTGCCAGTACCTTTAGCGGGAGCTCCTACGAGCAGTACTTC. Its protein is CASTFSGSSYEQYF.

V and J are TRBV21-1 and TRBJ2-7; the table gives TRBD1 as D, unverified against the DNA. TRBV21-1 is a pseudogene locus. The CDR3 totals 19 residues. The CDR3 loop reads CASSSTTLVGTGCDYEQYF. CDR3 DNA sequence: TGTGCCAGCAGCTCGACAACCTTAGTCGGGACAGGGTGTGACTACGAGCAGTACTTC.

V and J are TRBV5-1 and TRBJ2-6, with D possibly being TRBD2 (7 bases). From germline, CDR1 is SGHRS and CDR2 YFSETQ. V lost 4 bases to trimming and J lost 4 bases, with 18 bases between them. This CDR3 spans 17 amino acids. CDR3 nucleotide sequence: TGCGCCAGCAGCCCCTCCTGGGGGGGGCCCGGGGCCAACGTCCTGACTTTC. This codes for CASSPSWGGPGANVLTF.

The CDR3 DNA reads as TGTGCCAGCAGCGTAGGTGGGACAGGTGAGGACGAGCAGTACTTC. Protein sequence: CASSVGGTGEDEQYF. The V call is TRBV9, the J call TRBJ2-7; 8 bases are a match to TRBD1. Germline CDR1 SGDLS, CDR2 YYNGEE. CDR3 size: 15 residues. V was pared by 0 bases and J by 5 bases, with 7 bases of the junction left unmatched. The full variable domain, rest sourced from reference TRBV9 and TRBJ2-7, is DSGVTQTPKHLITATGQRVTLRCSPRSGDLSVYWYQQSLDQGLQFLIQYYNGEERAKGNILERFSAQQFPDLHSELNLSSLELGDSALYFCASSVGGTGEDEQYFGPGTRLTVT.

The genes are TRBV27 and TRBJ2-5; D is unclear. Germline CDR1 reads MNHEY; CDR2 reads SMNVEV (reference sequence). V lost 4 bases to trimming and J lost 2 bases, with 11 bases between them. This CDR3 spans 14 amino acids. The CDR3 protein is CASSSAGRQETQYF. DNA for the CDR3: TGTGCCAGCAGTTCCGCCGGCAGGCAAGAGACCCAGTACTTC.

This clone was counted a single time. The V gene is TRBV7-9, the J gene TRBJ2-1; 11 nucleotides agree with TRBD1. V shed 2 bases, J shed 5 bases, and the junction held 2 bases outside the gene matches. Looked up from germline, CDR1 is SEHNR and CDR2 is FQNEAQ (reference sequence). This CDR3 comprises 15 residues. The CDR3 DNA reads as TGTGCCAGCAGCTTACGGACAGGGGGCAACAATGAGCAGTTCTTC. Translated, it gives CASSLRTGGNNEQFF.

This rearrangement joins TRBV30 to TRBJ2-1; possibly TRBD2 for D (6 bases). V lost 0 bases and J lost 7, with 10 bases in between. In germline, CDR1 is GTSNPN, CDR2 SVGIG (reference sequence). The CDR3 sequence is 13 residues long. The CDR3 protein is CAWSVLEGNEQFF. The DNA of the CDR3 is TGTGCCTGGAGTGTACTGGAGGGAAATGAGCAGTTCTTC.